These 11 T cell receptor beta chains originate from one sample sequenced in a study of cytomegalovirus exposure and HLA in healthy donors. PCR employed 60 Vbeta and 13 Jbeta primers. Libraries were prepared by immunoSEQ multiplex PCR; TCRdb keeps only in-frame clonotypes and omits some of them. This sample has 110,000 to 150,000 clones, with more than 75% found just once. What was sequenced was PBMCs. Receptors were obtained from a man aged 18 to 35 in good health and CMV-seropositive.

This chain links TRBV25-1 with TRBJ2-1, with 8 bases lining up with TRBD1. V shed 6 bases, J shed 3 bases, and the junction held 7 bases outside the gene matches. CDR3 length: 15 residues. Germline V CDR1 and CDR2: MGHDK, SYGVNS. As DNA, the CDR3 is TGTGCCAGCAGCGACAGGGGCCGAATCTACAATGAGCAGTTCTTC. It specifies CASSDRGRIYNEQFF.

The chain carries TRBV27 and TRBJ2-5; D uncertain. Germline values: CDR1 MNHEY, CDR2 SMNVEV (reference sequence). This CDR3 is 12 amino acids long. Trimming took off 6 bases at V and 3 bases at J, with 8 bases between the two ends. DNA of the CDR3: TGTGCCAGCAGGCACTTAGAAGAGACCCAGTACTTC. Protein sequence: CASRHLEETQYF.

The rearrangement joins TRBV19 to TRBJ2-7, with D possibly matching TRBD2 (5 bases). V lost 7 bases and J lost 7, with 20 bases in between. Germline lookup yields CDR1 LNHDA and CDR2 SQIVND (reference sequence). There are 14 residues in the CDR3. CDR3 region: CASNLGPSGNEQYF. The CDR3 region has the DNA TGTGCCAGTAATCTAGGACCGAGCGGCAATGAGCAGTACTTC.

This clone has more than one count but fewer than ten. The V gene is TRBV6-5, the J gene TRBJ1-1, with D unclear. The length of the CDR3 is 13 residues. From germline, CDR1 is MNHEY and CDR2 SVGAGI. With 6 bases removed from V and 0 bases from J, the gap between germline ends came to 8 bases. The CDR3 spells CASSVTLNTEAFF. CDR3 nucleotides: TGTGCCAGCAGCGTAACTCTGAACACTGAAGCTTTCTTT.

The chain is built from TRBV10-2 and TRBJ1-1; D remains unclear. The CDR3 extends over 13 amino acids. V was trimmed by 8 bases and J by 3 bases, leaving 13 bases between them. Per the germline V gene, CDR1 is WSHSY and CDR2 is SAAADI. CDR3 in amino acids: CASGASVYTEAFF. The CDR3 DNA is TGCGCCAGCGGTGCCTCGGTGTACACTGAAGCTTTCTTT.

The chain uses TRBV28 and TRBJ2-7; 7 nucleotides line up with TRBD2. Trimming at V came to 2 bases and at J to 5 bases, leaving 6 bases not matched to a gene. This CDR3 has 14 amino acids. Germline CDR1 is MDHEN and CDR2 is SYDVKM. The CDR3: CASSLPGTINEQYF. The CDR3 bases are TGTGCCAGCAGTTTACCCGGGACTATTAACGAGCAGTACTTC.

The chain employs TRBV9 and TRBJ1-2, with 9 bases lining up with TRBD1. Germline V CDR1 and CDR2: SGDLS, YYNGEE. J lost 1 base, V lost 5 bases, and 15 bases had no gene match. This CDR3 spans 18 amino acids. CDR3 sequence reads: CASSLTGTGLLGNYGYTF. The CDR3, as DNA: TGTGCCAGCAGTCTCACGGGGACAGGGCTCCTCGGTAACTATGGCTACACCTTC.

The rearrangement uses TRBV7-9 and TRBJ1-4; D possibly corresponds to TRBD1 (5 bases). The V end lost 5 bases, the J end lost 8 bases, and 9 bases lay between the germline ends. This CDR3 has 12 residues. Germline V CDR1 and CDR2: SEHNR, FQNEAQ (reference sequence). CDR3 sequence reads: CASSPGDEKLFF. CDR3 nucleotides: TGTGCCAGCAGCCCGGGGGACGAAAAACTGTTTTTT. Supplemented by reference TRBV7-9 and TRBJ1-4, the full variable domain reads DTGVSQNPRHKITKRGQNVTFRCDPISEHNRLYWYRQTLGQGPEFLTYFQNEAQLEKSRLLSDRFSAERPKGSFSTLEIQRTEQGDSAMYLCASSPGDEKLFFGSGTQLSVL.

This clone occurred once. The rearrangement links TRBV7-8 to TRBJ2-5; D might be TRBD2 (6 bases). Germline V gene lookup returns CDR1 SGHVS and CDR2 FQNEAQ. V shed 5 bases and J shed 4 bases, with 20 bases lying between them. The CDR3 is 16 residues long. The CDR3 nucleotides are TGTGCCAGCAGCCCCTGGGAGCGGGTAAAGGGAGAGACCCAGTACTTC. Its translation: CASSPWERVKGETQYF.

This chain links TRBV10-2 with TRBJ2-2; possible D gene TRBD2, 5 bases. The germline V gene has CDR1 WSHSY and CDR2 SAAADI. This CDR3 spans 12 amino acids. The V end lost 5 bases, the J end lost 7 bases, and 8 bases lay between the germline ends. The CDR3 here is CASSLAGGELFF. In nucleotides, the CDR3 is TGCGCCAGCAGTCTAGCCGGCGGGGAGCTGTTTTTT.

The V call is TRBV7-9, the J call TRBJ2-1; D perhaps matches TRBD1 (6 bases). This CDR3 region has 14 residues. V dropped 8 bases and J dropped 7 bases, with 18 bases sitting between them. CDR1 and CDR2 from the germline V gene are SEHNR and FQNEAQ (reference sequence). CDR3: CASGSIRGINEQFF. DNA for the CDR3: TGTGCCAGCGGCAGTATCAGGGGAATTAATGAGCAGTTCTTC.